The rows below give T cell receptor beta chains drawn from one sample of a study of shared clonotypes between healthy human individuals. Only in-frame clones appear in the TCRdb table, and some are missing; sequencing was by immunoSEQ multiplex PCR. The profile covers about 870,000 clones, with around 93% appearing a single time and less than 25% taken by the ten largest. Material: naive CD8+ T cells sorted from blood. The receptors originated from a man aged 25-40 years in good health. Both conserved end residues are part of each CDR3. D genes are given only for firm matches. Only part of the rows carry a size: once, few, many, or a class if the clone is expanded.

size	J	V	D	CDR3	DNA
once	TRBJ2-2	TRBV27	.	CASSLGGTGELFF	TGTGCCAGCAGTTTGGGGGGCACCGGGGAGCTGTTTTTT
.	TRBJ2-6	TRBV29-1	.	CSVQDSGANVLTF	TGCAGCGTTCAGGACTCTGGGGCCAACGTCCTGACTTTC
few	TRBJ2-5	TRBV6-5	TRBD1	CASSYSRTGRTQYF	TGTGCCAGCAGTTACTCCCGGACAGGGCGGACCCAGTACTTC
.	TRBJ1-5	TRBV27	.	CASSLSSRGNQPQHF	TGTGCCAGCAGTTTAAGTTCCAGGGGCAATCAGCCCCAGCATTTT
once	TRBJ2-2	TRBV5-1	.	CASSLSRITTGELFF	TGCGCCAGCAGCTTGTCGCGGATCACAACCGGGGAGCTGTTTTTT
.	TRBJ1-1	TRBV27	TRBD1	CASSHRTGAEAFF	TGTGCCAGCAGTCACAGGACAGGAGCTGAAGCTTTCTTT
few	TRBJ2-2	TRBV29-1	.	CSAPGDNTGELFF	TGCAGCGCACCGGGAGATAACACCGGGGAGCTGTTTTTT
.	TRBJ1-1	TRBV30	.	CAWSRSNTEAFF	TGTGCCTGGAGTAGGTCGAACACTGAAGCTTTCTTT
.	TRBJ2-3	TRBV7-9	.	CASSLTSGRTDTQYF	TGTGCCAGCAGCCTTACGAGCGGACGCACAGATACGCAGTATTTT
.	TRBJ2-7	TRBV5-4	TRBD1	CASSFIPGQGYEQYF	TGTGCCAGCAGCTTTATACCGGGACAGGGCTACGAGCAGTACTTC
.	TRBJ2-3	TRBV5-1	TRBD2	CASSKAGGYSSTDTQYF	TGCGCCAGCTCCAAAGCGGGAGGGTATTCTAGCACAGATACGCAGTATTTT
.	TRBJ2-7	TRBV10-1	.	CASSESTGSGAYEQYF	TGCGCCAGCAGTGAGTCTACGGGATCGGGGGCCTACGAGCAGTACTTC
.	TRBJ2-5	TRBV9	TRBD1	CASSAPPTGEQETQYF	TGTGCCAGCAGCGCCCCCCCGACAGGGGAACAAGAGACCCAGTACTTC
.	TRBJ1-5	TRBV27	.	CASSLSNNNQPQHF	TGTGCCAGCAGTTTATCGAATAACAATCAGCCCCAGCATTTT
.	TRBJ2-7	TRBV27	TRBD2	CASSSTASLAGRGEQYF	TGTGCCAGCAGTTCAACCGCATCGCTAGCGGGGAGGGGAGAGCAGTACTTC
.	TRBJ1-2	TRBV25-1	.	CASSEISGGGYTF	TGTGCCAGCAGTGAAATTTCGGGTGGCGGCTACACCTTC
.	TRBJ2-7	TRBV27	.	CASRETPGISTDEQYF	TGTGCCAGCAGAGAAACACCAGGGATCTCTACCGACGAGCAGTACTTC
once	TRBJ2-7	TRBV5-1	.	CASSLSWGTYEQYF	TGCGCCAGCAGCTTGAGCTGGGGGACCTACGAGCAGTACTTC
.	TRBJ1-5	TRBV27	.	CASSYGGGQPQHF	TGTGCCAGCAGCTACGGGGGCGGACAGCCCCAGCATTTT
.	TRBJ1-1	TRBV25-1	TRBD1	CASSEITGTGGLTEAFF	TGTGCCAGCAGTGAGATTACCGGGACAGGGGGCCTCACTGAAGCTTTCTTT
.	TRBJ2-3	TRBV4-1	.	CASSQDRVSALNADTQYF	TGCGCCAGCAGCCAAGATCGGGTTAGCGCCTTGAATGCGGATACGCAGTATTTT
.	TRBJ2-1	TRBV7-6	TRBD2	CASGSGLAGASYNEQFF	TGTGCCAGCGGAAGCGGTCTAGCGGGGGCTTCTTACAATGAGCAGTTCTTC
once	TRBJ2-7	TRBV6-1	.	CASSVGWDPSYEQYF	TGTGCCAGCAGTGTGGGGTGGGACCCCTCCTACGAGCAGTACTTC
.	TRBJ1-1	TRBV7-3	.	CASSFLTNTEAFF	TGTGCCAGCAGCTTTTTGACGAACACTGAAGCTTTCTTT